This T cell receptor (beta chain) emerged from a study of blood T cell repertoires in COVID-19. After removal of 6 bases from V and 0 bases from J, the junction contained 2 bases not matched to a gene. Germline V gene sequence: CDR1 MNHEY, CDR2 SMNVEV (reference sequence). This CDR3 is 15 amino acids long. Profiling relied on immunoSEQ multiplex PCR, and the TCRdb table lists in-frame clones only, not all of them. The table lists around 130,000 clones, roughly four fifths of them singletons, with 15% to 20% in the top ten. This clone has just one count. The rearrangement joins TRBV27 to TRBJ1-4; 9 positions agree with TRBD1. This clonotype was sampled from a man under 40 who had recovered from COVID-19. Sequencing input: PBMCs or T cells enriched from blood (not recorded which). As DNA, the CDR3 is TGTGCCAGCAGGGGACAGGGAGCAACTAATGAAAAACTGTTTTTT. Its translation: CASRGQGATNEKLFF.